The T cell receptor beta chain under discussion was sequenced for a study of shared clonotypes between healthy human individuals. This table comes from immunoSEQ multiplex PCR, and its TCRdb copy is limited to in-frame clones, with some not included. This sample yields about 2.4 million clones, of which around nine tenths are seen a single time; 0.11% to 0.15% belongs to the top ten. Per the germline V gene, CDR1 is SGHTA and CDR2 is FQGNSA. The CDR3 has 16 residues. The V gene end was trimmed by 3 bases and the J gene end by 4 bases; junction bases not matched to a gene: 8. The chain uses TRBV7-2 and TRBJ2-2; 7 bases are shared with TRBD2. The source of this sequence is a man aged 18 to 35 in good health. The sample consisted of naive CD4+ T cells sorted from blood. Subset in this sample: CD45RA+ positively selected. In DNA, the CDR3 is TGTGCCAGCAGCTTTGGTCGCGGGAGAGGCACCGGGGAGCTGTTTTTT. This encodes CASSFGRGRGTGELFF.